The 30 T cell receptor beta chains presented below share a single source sample, sequenced in a study of early T cells in non-severe SARS-CoV-2 infection. TCRdb reanalysed the 5' RACE reads using MiXCR and keeps one entry per CDR3 protein. Here the sample spans 50,000 to 65,000 distinct CDR3 sequences, about 11% being singletons. The source material was whole blood, sampled at baseline. All receptors come from an adult who was a healthcare worker with PCR-confirmed SARS-CoV-2 infection or an uninfected control (not recorded which).

The V call is TRBV4-3, the J call TRBJ1-2; D remains unclear. The CDR3 is 15 residues long. V dropped 0 bases and J dropped 7 bases, with 15 bases sitting between them. From germline, CDR1 is LGHNA and CDR2 YSLEER. The CDR3 region has the DNA TGCGCCAGCAGCCAAGACGCTCAGTTGGCGTTTGGCTACACCTTC. Its translation: CASSQDAQLAFGYTF.

Note on this clonotype: The junction does not match germline at one end; this may be a read error. This chain uses TRBV5-5 with TRBJ2-4; D is unclear. The CDR3 has 11 residues. CDR1 and CDR2 from the germline V gene are SGHKS and YYEKEE (reference sequence). The CDR3 bases are TGTACCAGCAGCTCCGGCGACATTCAGTACTTC. Translating it yields CTSSSGDIQYF.

This clonotype was detected only a few times. The CDR3, as DNA: TGTGCCTGGAGTGTCGGCAGGGCCACCTACGAGCAGTACTTC. As protein: CAWSVGRATYEQYF. The chain joins TRBV30 to TRBJ2-7, with a possible D match to TRBD1 (5 bases). CDR1 and CDR2 (germline): GTSNPN, SVGIG (reference sequence). Trimming removed 0 bases from V and 2 bases from J, with 11 bases in between. CDR3 length equals 14 residues. Combining the CDR3 with reference TRBV30 and TRBJ2-7 gives the whole variable domain SQTIHQWPATLVQPVGSPLSLECTVEGTSNPNLYWYRQAAGRGLQLLFYSVGIGQISSEVPQNLSASRPQDRQFILSSKKLLLSDSGFYLCAWSVGRATYEQYFGPGTRLTVT.

The V call is TRBV6-5, the J call TRBJ1-2; the D is unclear. V dropped 7 bases and J dropped 4 bases, with 19 bases sitting between them. The germline V gene encodes CDR1 MNHEY and CDR2 SVGAGI. CDR3 length equals 15 residues. CDR3 coding DNA: TGTGCCAGCACGAAGGGCACACCAAGCGGCTATGGCTACACCTTC. Protein product: CASTKGTPSGYGYTF.

This clonotype has just a few counts. This chain connects TRBV20-1 to TRBJ1-6, with a weak D call TRBD1 (5 bases). CDR1 and CDR2 (germline): DFQATT, SNEGSKA (reference sequence). CDR3 length: 13 residues. V was shortened by 5 bases and J by 7 bases, with 12 bases between the two germline ends. The DNA of the CDR3 is TGCAGTGCTCCCGGGGACGGGAATTCACCCCTCCACTTT. Translation: CSAPGDGNSPLHF.

This clonotype occurred a few times. V gene TRBV13 combines with J gene TRBJ2-7; 11 bases align to TRBD2. The germline V gene encodes CDR1 PRHDT and CDR2 FYEKMQ (reference sequence). The CDR3 runs to 16 residues. Trimming took 5 bases from V and 3 from J; bases not matched to a gene: 9. CDR3 protein: CASSPGTSGTYYEQYF. Written as DNA, the CDR3 is TGTGCCAGCAGCCCCGGGACTAGCGGAACCTACTACGAGCAGTACTTC.

This clonotype was observed once. V usage is TRBV29-1 and J usage is TRBJ2-1; D ambiguous. V was cut by 6 bases and J by 9 bases, with 15 bases left in between. Germline V gene data show CDR1 as SQVTM and CDR2 as ANQGSEA. The CDR3 sequence is 12 residues long. The chain's CDR3 is CSVPVSLAEQFF. CDR3 coding DNA: TGCAGCGTGCCGGTTTCCCTTGCTGAGCAGTTCTTC.

The rearrangement uses TRBV27 and TRBJ2-3, with TRBD2 identical over 11 bases. CDR1 and CDR2 from the germline V gene are MNHEY and SMNVEV (reference sequence). The CDR3 runs to 16 residues. V gave up 7 bases and J gave up 6 bases; unmatched junction bases: 12. The CDR3 is CASTTLAGGQTDTQYF. CDR3 DNA sequence: TGTGCCAGCACCACCTTAGCGGGGGGGCAGACGGATACGCAGTATTTT.

This clonotype has a handful of counts. The chain recombines TRBV20-1 with TRBJ2-3; D gene uncertain. Germline-derived CDR1 and CDR2 are DFQATT and SNEGSKA (reference sequence). CDR3 length equals 12 residues. Between the trimmed V and J ends, which lost 0 bases and 6 bases, there was a span of 7 bases. In DNA form, the CDR3 reads TGCAGTGCTAGAGATCCTAGGGATACGCAGTATTTT. Translated: CSARDPRDTQYF.

The table lists this clonotype with a few counts. V is TRBV7-2 and J is TRBJ1-4; D uncertain. Germline V gene sequence: CDR1 SGHTA, CDR2 FQGNSA. The ends were cut back, 6 bases at V and 7 bases at J, with 15 bases in the middle. The CDR3 totals 14 residues. CDR3 DNA: TGTGCCAGCAGTGTCTACTTTGGAAGTGAAAAACTGTTTTTT. Protein product: CASSVYFGSEKLFF.

A few counts support this clonotype. The chain employs TRBV5-4 and TRBJ2-4; 10 bases line up with TRBD1. Germline trimming cut 3 bases from V and 6 bases from J; bases unmatched to any gene: 9. Germline V gives CDR1 SGHNT, CDR2 YYREEE (reference sequence). The CDR3 consists of 16 residues. DNA for the CDR3: TGTGCCAGCAGCTGGGGGGACAGGGGCGATGGAAACATTCAGTACTTC. The encoded protein is CASSWGDRGDGNIQYF.

This clonotype appeared a few times. The genes are TRBV11-2 and TRBJ2-5; D not certain. The germline V gene has CDR1 SGHAT and CDR2 FQNNGV. The CDR3 sequence is 13 residues long. V lost 3 bases, J lost 1 base, and 6 bases lay in between. CDR3 sequence: CASSFVGQETQYF. Here the CDR3 DNA reads TGTGCCAGCAGCTTCGTGGGCCAAGAGACCCAGTACTTC.

This clonotype was detected many times. The J gene is TRBJ2-7, the V gene TRBV12-3 or TRBV12-4; D remains ambiguous. Trimming cost V 6 bases and J 5 bases, with 11 bases left between them. This CDR3 comprises 12 residues. This CDR3 is CASRLDLNEQYF. The DNA for the CDR3 is TGTGCCAGCAGGTTGGACCTTAACGAGCAGTACTTC.

The chain carries TRBV5-1 and TRBJ1-6; 9 nucleotides line up with TRBD1. CDR1 SGHRS and CDR2 YFSETQ come from the germline V gene. Losses at the gene ends were 4 bases for V and 5 bases for J; bases not matched to a gene: 1. This CDR3 is 14 amino acids long. The CDR3 region has the DNA TGCGCCAGCAGCAGGACAGGGGATAATTCACCCCTCCACTTT. This sequence encodes CASSRTGDNSPLHF.

V and J are TRBV11-2 and TRBJ2-7; the match to TRBD2 covers 15 bases. J was trimmed by 6 bases and V by 2 bases; bases with no gene match: 5. Germline lookup yields CDR1 SGHAT and CDR2 FQNNGV. The CDR3 is 16 amino acids. The DNA of the CDR3 is TGTGCCAGCAGCTTATTTGGGACTAGCGGGGGGCGCGAGCAGTACTTC. This codes for CASSLFGTSGGREQYF.

This clonotype was detected many times. The chain uses TRBV7-2 and TRBJ2-5; 10 bases fit TRBD2. The CDR3 has 14 amino acids. CDR1 SGHTA and CDR2 FQGNSA come from the germline V gene. J lost 5 bases, V lost 8 bases, and 8 bases had no gene match. CDR3 region: CASGSGGPRETQYF. For the CDR3, the DNA is TGTGCCAGCGGTAGCGGGGGGCCTCGTGAGACCCAGTACTTC.

The chain couples TRBV7-2 to TRBJ2-3; 7 bases are a match to TRBD1. V gave up 3 bases and J gave up 1 base; unmatched junction bases: 4. CDR3 length: 15 amino acids. Germline CDR1 SGHTA, CDR2 FQGNSA. The CDR3 DNA reads as TGTGCCAGCAGCTTTACAGGGGCCCGCACAGATACGCAGTATTTT. As protein: CASSFTGARTDTQYF.

This chain joins TRBV4-3 and TRBJ1-2; 10 bases align to TRBD1. V shed 0 bases, J shed 14 bases, and the junction held 12 bases outside the gene matches. The V gene's germline CDR1 is LGHNA and CDR2 YSLEER. CDR3 length: 15 amino acids. The CDR3 region is CASSQDLSGQGPLTF. DNA of the CDR3: TGCGCCAGCAGCCAAGATCTGTCGGGACAGGGGCCGTTAACCTTC.

This clonotype appeared many times. Written as DNA, the CDR3 is TGCAGTGCTAGAGCTGGTAGGGGGCTGGAGACCCAGTACTTC. Translated: CSARAGRGLETQYF. The chain employs TRBV20-1 and TRBJ2-5, with 7 nucleotides matching TRBD1. Germline-derived CDR1 and CDR2 are DFQATT and SNEGSKA (reference sequence). CDR3 length: 14 amino acids. V shed 1 base, J shed 5 bases, and the junction held 7 bases outside the gene matches.

This rearrangement joins TRBV7-9 to TRBJ2-1; TRBD1 matches at 10 bases. The CDR3 has 16 residues. The germline CDR1 and CDR2 sequences are SEHNR and FQNEAQ (reference sequence). Trimming took 3 bases from V and 6 from J; bases not matched to a gene: 8. In DNA form, the CDR3 reads TGTGCCAGCAGCTTTTCGACAGGGGGCCCCTTCAATGAGCAGTTCTTC. Protein sequence: CASSFSTGGPFNEQFF.

This clonotype has more than one count but fewer than ten. The rearrangement links TRBV27 to TRBJ1-1; 7 bases align to TRBD1. The germline V gene encodes CDR1 MNHEY and CDR2 SMNVEV (reference sequence). This CDR3 is 12 amino acids long. Losses at the gene ends were 5 bases for V and 7 bases for J; bases not matched to a gene: 4. CDR3: CASSRRGFEAFF. The CDR3 DNA reads as TGTGCCAGCAGTCGCAGGGGGTTTGAAGCTTTCTTT.

This clonotype was seen repeatedly, ten times or more. The gene calls are TRBV12-3 or TRBV12-4 and TRBJ1-2; D call uncertain. V lost 0 bases and J 8 bases, leaving 7 bases between the germline ends. The CDR3 contains 12 residues. Here the CDR3 DNA reads TGTGCCAGCAGTTTAGCCCCTGGGGGCTACACCTTC. This sequence encodes CASSLAPGGYTF.

V is TRBV2 and J is TRBJ1-1, with D maybe TRBD1 (5 bases). Germline loops: CDR1 SNHLY, CDR2 FYNNEI. The V gene lost 6 bases and the J gene lost 11 bases, with 13 bases spanning the gap. This CDR3 has 11 amino acids. In DNA form, the CDR3 reads TGTGCCAGCAGCCTCGCCAGGGACGCTTTCTTT. It is translated as CASSLARDAFF.

This clonotype was picked up many times. One end of the junction fails to match germline, which may point to a read error. The gene calls are TRBV30 and TRBJ2-3; weak D call: TRBD2 (5 bases). This CDR3 contains 13 residues. Germline V gene lookup returns CDR1 GTSNPN and CDR2 SVGIG (reference sequence). The CDR3 region is CAWSRGSRDTQYF. DNA of the CDR3: TGTGCCTGGAGTAGAGGGAGCAGAGATACGCAGTATTTT.

This clonotype was picked up a small number of times. This chain connects TRBV3-1 to TRBJ1-5; tentative D call: TRBD1 (5 bases). CDR1 and CDR2 (germline): LGHDT, YNNKEL (reference sequence). The CDR3 extends over 13 amino acids. V lost 3 bases to trimming and J lost 2 bases, with 5 bases between them. The CDR3 sequence is CASSQGRNQPQHF. In DNA form, the CDR3 reads TGTGCCAGCAGCCAGGGGCGCAATCAGCCCCAGCATTTT.

This chain joins TRBV6-1 and TRBJ1-2; D perhaps matches TRBD1 (5 bases). CDR3 length: 13 amino acids. Per germline, CDR1 MNHNS and CDR2 SASEGT. Deletions cut 2 bases from V and 7 bases from J, with 11 bases between. The CDR3 nucleotides are TGTGCCAGCAGTGAAAGGGCAGGGCCTGGCTACACCTTC. This sequence encodes CASSERAGPGYTF.

About this clonotype itself: A much larger clonotype is one base distant, so this may be a read error. The chain uses TRBV7-9 and TRBJ2-1; no definite D call. The CDR3 is 13 amino acids. In germline, CDR1 is SEHNR, CDR2 FQNEAQ (reference sequence). The CDR3 coding sequence is TGTGCCAGCAGCTTATCCCCGACGAATGAGCAGCTCTTC. It is translated as CASSLSPTNEQLF.

The chain joins TRBV29-1 to TRBJ2-7; 9 nucleotides agree with TRBD1. CDR3 length equals 15 residues. Germline assignment: CDR1 SQVTM and CDR2 ANQGSEA. V gave up 5 bases and J gave up 5 bases; unmatched junction bases: 13. CDR3 amino acids: CSVKGGDRASHEQYF. In nucleotides, the CDR3 is TGCAGCGTTAAAGGTGGGGACAGGGCCAGCCACGAGCAGTACTTC.

This clonotype has a count of ten or more. The chain combines TRBV11-2 with TRBJ1-5; D may be TRBD1 (5 bases). Germline V CDR1 and CDR2: SGHAT, FQNNGV. The CDR3 contains 15 residues. V lost 1 base and J lost 2, with 9 bases in between. This CDR3 is CASSLGDRRNQPQHF. In nucleotides, the CDR3 is TGTGCCAGCAGCTTAGGCGACAGACGCAATCAGCCCCAGCATTTT.

The CDR3 DNA sequence: TGTGCCAGCAGTCGGACACCCAACACTGAAGCTTTCTTT. Encoded protein: CASSRTPNTEAFF. The rearrangement uses TRBV12-3 or TRBV12-4 and TRBJ1-1, with a possible D match to TRBD1 (5 bases). Between the trimmed V and J ends, which lost 5 bases and 2 bases, there was a span of 9 bases. The CDR3 is made up of 13 amino acids.